Sequencing of this T cell receptor (beta chain) was carried out in a study of circulating CD8 cells and anti-PD-1 response in melanoma. Each library started from roughly 16 ng of total RNA using the QIAseq Immune Repertoire TCR panel. TCRdb redid the calling of the reads with MiXCR, one entry per CDR3 protein. The sample has about 710 distinct CDR3 sequences, 7% seen once. Points from the study as a whole: Clonotype sharing was highest between DPOS and TIGIT subsets.

This clonotype was counted only a few times. Antigen specificity is unknown. The CDR3 is 14 amino acids. Germline-derived CDR1 and CDR2 are LGHNA and YSLEER. V was trimmed by 1 base and J by 2 bases, leaving 7 bases between them. Sorting of live CD3+CD8+TCRalphabeta+ cells by PD-1 and/or TIGIT gave four subsets. The J gene is TRBJ2-3, the V gene TRBV4-3; TRBD1 is a possible D gene (5 bases). Specimen: CD8+ T cells from PBMCs, collected at baseline or after one month of anti-PD-1 therapy (not recorded which). This clonotype originated in a human donor with melanoma. As DNA, the CDR3 is TGCGCCAGCAGCCAAGGACAGCTCACAGATACGCAGTATTTT. Residues: CASSQGQLTDTQYF.